Sequencing of this TCR beta chain was carried out in a study of OX40 agonist ivuxolimab in advanced cancers. A note on the overall study: Ivuxolimab was an agonistic, fully human IgG2 monoclonal antibody directed against OX40 (CD134), a costimulatory receptor. In the dose-escalation cohort, nearly 85% of patients were male, and the mean age was roughly 60 years with a range of roughly 23 to 90. Of the roughly 52 dose-escalation patients, hepatocellular carcinoma was present in roughly 19, melanoma in approximately 15, renal cell carcinoma in 9 and head and neck cancer in 9. The point of sequencing TCRbeta in the periphery was to test whether ivuxolimab changed TCR sequence diversity and drove clonal T-cell expansion. Three dose-escalation patients achieved partial responses, one with hepatocellular carcinoma and two with cutaneous melanoma. The monotherapy dose-escalation portion (N ≈ 50 patients) of the phase I ivuxolimab trial is reported in the paper. Intravenous ivuxolimab was administered to patients every 2 weeks at six dose levels: 0.01, 0.1, 0.3, 1.5, 3 and 10 mg/kg. Patients were allowed to have had prior anti-PD-1, anti-PD-L1 or anti-CTLA-4 therapy, and more than 35% of the dose-escalation patients had been treated with checkpoint inhibitors. The investigation overall reported the following: In the 0.1-3.0 mg/kg groups, partial responders had among the lowest normalized peripheral clonal expansion, particularly in CD8+ T cells. Antigen specificity was not determined for the clonally expanded peripheral T cells. Low levels of normalized T-cell clonal expansion were also seen in some nonresponding patients. After ivuxolimab, more expanded clones were found on average in CD8+ T cells than in CD4+ T cells. At doses of 0.1 to 3.0 mg/kg, clonal expansion of both CD4+ and CD8+ blood T cells was observed from baseline to week 6.

For CDR1 and CDR2, the germline V gene (reference sequence) lists LNHDA and SQIVND. The CDR3 covers 13 residues, taking in both the cysteine and the phenylalanine. Only the CDR3 DNA is retained, 39 bases long and in frame from the first base. For this clone: It has no known antigen specificity. No base qualities exist here, and no much larger clone lies one base off it.

To sequence the TCRbeta CDR3 region, genomic DNA was isolated from the sorted cells. TCRbeta CDR3 regions were sequenced using the immunoSEQ Assay. TCRdb re-hosts the immuneACCESS table, in-frame sequences only. Its copies lack some clones; in the studies checked, an unresolved V gene accounts for under half of them, and the cause for the rest is not known. The sample has about 25,000 clones on record, approximately 86% of them singletons. The leading ten clones occupy less than 50% of the sample. Patients with a history of autoimmune disease or receiving systemic immunosuppression were excluded from the trial. Peripheral blood for TCR sequencing was drawn from every dose cohort at baseline, at cycle 4 day 1 and at cycle 7 day 1. Samples came from an open-label, multicenter, first-in-human phase I dose-escalation trial of ivuxolimab. Adults with locally advanced or metastatic head and neck squamous cell, hepatocellular, melanoma or renal cell carcinoma were enrolled in the trial. Before TCR sequencing, CD4+ and CD8+ T cells were separately sorted from peripheral blood.

The rearrangement joined TRBV19 to TRBJ2-5, with TRBD2 perhaps the D gene, on 6 matching bases. The end of the DNA aligns better with TRBJ2-7, so the J call may be wrong. This sample comprised CD4+ or CD8+ T cells sorted from blood, obtained in a trial of the OX40 agonist ivuxolimab. The sequence derives from an adult with an advanced solid tumor such as melanoma, head and neck, liver or kidney cancer. The nucleotide sequence is TGTGCCAGTATGGGCGGGGCCTCCTACGAGCAGTACTTC. This sequence encodes CASMGGASYEQYF.